This entry concerns a single T cell receptor (beta chain). V lost 7 bases and J lost 3; bases outside the gene matches: 6. From germline, CDR1 is LGHDT and CDR2 YNNKEL (reference sequence). This CDR3 has 14 residues. The entry originates in a study of blood T cells in healthy people across ages. A sample-barcoded 5' primer and a J-beta primer mix were used in a second PCR of roughly 6 to 11 cycles. Each CDR3 protein gets one entry after TCRdb re-called the 5' RACE reads with MiXCR. Among hundreds of thousands of distinct CDR3 sequences listed, around 45% were seen once. The origin of this receptor is a woman aged 55-70 years in good health. The chain has TRBV3-1 and TRBJ2-5; 9 bases match TRBD2. Sample: blood. CDR3 sequence (DNA): TGTGCCAGCATCAGAGCGGGAGGTAAAGAGACCCAGTACTTC. Its protein is CASIRAGGKETQYF.